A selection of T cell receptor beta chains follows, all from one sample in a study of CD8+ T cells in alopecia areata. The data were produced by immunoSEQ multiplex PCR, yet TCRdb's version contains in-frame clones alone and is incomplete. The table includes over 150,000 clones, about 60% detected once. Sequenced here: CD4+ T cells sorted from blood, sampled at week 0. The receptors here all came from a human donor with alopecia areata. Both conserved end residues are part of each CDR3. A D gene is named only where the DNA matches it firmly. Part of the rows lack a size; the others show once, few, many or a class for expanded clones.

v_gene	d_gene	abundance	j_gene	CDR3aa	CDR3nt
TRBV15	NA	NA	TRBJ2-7	CATSREGLTGRLGEQYF	TGTGCCACCAGCAGAGAGGGGCTTACAGGGCGCTTGGGCGAGCAGTACTTC
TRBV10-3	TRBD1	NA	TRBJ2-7	CAISDPLGQSSYEQYF	TGTGCCATCAGTGACCCCCTGGGACAGAGCTCCTACGAGCAGTACTTC
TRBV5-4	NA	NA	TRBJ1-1	CASSSDPWGNTEAFF	TGTGCCAGCAGCTCCGATCCTTGGGGGAACACTGAAGCTTTCTTT
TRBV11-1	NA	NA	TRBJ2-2	CASTRGTGELFF	TGTGCCAGCACCAGGGGCACCGGGGAGCTGTTTTTT
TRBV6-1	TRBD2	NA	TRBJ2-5	CASMPGLRETQYF	TGTGCCAGTATGCCGGGACTAAGGGAGACCCAGTACTTC
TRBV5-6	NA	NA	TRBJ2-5	CASSLTAGETQYF	TGTGCCAGCAGCTTGACGGCAGGGGAGACCCAGTACTTC
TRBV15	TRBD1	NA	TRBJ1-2	CATSRETGLERNGYTF	TGTGCCACCAGCAGAGAGACAGGGCTGGAGCGTAATGGCTACACCTTC
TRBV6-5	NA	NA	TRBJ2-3	CASSLGNPSTDTQYF	TGTGCCAGCAGCCTTGGCAACCCTAGCACAGATACGCAGTATTTT
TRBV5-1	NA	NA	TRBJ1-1	CASSLKRGNTEAFF	TGCGCCAGCAGCTTGAAGAGGGGGAACACTGAAGCTTTCTTT
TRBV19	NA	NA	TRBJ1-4	CASRTAGQTNEKLFF	TGTGCCAGTAGGACGGCCGGTCAAACTAATGAAAAACTGTTTTTT
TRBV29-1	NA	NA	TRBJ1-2	CSVEEINGKTGPYGYTF	TGCAGCGTTGAAGAAATCAATGGGAAGACAGGTCCCTATGGCTACACCTTC
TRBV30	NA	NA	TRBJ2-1	CAWTPMTASNEQFF	TGTGCCTGGACCCCGATGACAGCCTCCAATGAGCAGTTCTTC
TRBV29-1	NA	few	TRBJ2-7	CSVLGLTTYEQYF	TGCAGCGTTTTAGGGCTGACTACCTACGAGCAGTACTTC
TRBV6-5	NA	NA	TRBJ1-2	CASSYQWGSNYGYTF	TGTGCCAGCAGTTACCAATGGGGTTCTAACTATGGCTACACCTTC
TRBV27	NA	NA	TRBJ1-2	CASSLEGGYGYTF	TGTGCCAGCAGTTTGGAAGGGGGCTATGGCTACACCTTC
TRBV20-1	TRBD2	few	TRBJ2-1	CSARSGTTQFF	TGCAGTGCTAGATCAGGGACTACCCAGTTCTTC
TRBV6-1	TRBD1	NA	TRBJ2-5	CASSTKTGGAKTQYF	TGTGCCAGCAGTACTAAGACAGGGGGCGCAAAGACCCAGTACTTC
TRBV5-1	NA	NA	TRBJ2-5	CASSFSETQYF	TGCGCCAGCAGCTTCTCTGAGACCCAGTACTTC
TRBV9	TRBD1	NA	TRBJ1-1	CASSVSGGSTEAFF	TGTGCCAGCAGCGTTTCAGGGGGGTCCACTGAAGCTTTCTTT
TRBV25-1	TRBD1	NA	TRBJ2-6	CASSSQGAGANVLTF	TGTGCCAGCAGTTCCCAGGGGGCTGGGGCCAACGTCCTGACTTTC
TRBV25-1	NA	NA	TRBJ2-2	CASSQTGGELFF	TGTGCCAGCAGCCAGACGGGTGGGGAGCTGTTTTTT
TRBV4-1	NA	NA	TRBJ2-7	CASSQGQRYEQYF	TGCGCCAGCAGCCAAGGACAGCGCTACGAGCAGTACTTC
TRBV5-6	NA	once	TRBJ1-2	CASSLPANYGYTF	TGTGCCAGCAGCTTACCAGCAAACTATGGCTACACCTTC
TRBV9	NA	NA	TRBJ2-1	CASSPPAVDEQFF	TGTGCCAGCAGCCCCCCCGCGGTGGATGAGCAGTTCTTC
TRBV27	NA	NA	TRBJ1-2	CASSLRWAENYGYTF	TGTGCCAGCAGTTTACGGTGGGCGGAAAACTATGGCTACACCTTC
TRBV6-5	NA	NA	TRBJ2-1	CASTTGTRQFF	TGTGCCAGCACTACCGGGACCCGACAGTTCTTC
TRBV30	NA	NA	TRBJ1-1	CAWSSGGEAFF	TGTGCCTGGAGTTCAGGCGGTGAAGCTTTCTTT
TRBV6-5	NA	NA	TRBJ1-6	CASSYTPAGVGSPLHF	TGTGCCAGCAGTTACACCCCGGCGGGGGTTGGATCACCCCTCCACTTT
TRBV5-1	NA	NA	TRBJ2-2	CASSSVGGELFF	TGCGCCAGCAGCTCCGTGGGCGGGGAGCTGTTTTTT
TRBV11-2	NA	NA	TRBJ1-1	CASSPGRGEAFF	TGTGCCAGCAGCCCTGGGCGCGGTGAAGCTTTCTTT